Shown below are 8 T cell receptor beta chains from a single sample sequenced in a study of regulatory T cells in long-lasting Graves disease. Libraries of TCR beta came from iRepertoire HTBI primers plus Arm-PCR of CDR3 regions. TCRdb reprocessed the multiplex PCR reads with MiXCR, giving one entry per CDR3 protein. The table has 450,000 or so distinct CDR3 sequences, 20% to 25% seen once. Time point specified: persistent/refractory GD, antithyroid drugs over 5 years with positive TRAb. Extracted RNA from PBMCs served as the source of the TCR library. The material sequenced was peripheral blood mononuclear cells (PBMCs), taken when the disease was refractory, from a patient treated with antithyroid drugs. The source is a female donor with Graves disease.

The chain is built from TRBV27 and TRBJ2-7; TRBD2 matches 10 bases. The CDR3 spans 16 residues. Germline-derived CDR1 and CDR2 are MNHEY and SMNVEV (reference sequence). V lost 6 bases, J lost 2 bases, and 10 bases stayed unmatched. The CDR3 loop is CASSPVAAGGPYEQYF. CDR3 nucleotides: TGTGCCAGCAGCCCCGTGGCAGCGGGAGGGCCCTACGAGCAGTACTTC.

This clonotype was detected once. Since the CDR3 does not end with the conserved phenylalanine or tryptophan, this likely comes from a read error. V and J are TRBV19 and TRBJ1-1; possibly TRBD1 for D (6 bases). Germline V gene sequence: CDR1 LNHDA, CDR2 SQIVND (reference sequence). This CDR3 region has 13 residues. Trimming removed 6 bases at V and 1 base at J, with 9 bases between. CDR3 in amino acids: CASSLQGNTEAFL. The CDR3 nucleotides are TGTGCCAGTAGCCTACAGGGGAACACTGAAGCTTTCCTT.

This clonotype was observed at least ten times. V and J are TRBV20-1 and TRBJ1-2; D is unresolved. This CDR3 region has 11 residues. Looked up from germline, CDR1 is DFQATT and CDR2 is SNEGSKA (reference sequence). Trimming pared 6 bases from V and 6 bases from J, leaving 11 bases between. CDR3 bases: TGCAGTGCCACTAGAAGTAATGGCTACACCTTC. This encodes CSATRSNGYTF.

This clonotype has ten or more counts. The rearrangement links TRBV24-1 to TRBJ2-5; either TRBD1 or TRBD2 may fit D (5 bases each). V lost 4 bases and J lost 2, with 19 bases in between. CDR1 and CDR2 (germline): KGHDR, SFDVKD. This CDR3 comprises 17 residues. The CDR3 loop reads CATSEVGTAPIQETQYF. In DNA, the CDR3 is TGTGCCACCAGTGAAGTTGGGACGGCTCCTATACAAGAGACCCAGTACTTC.

J is TRBJ1-6 and V is TRBV6-1; 10 nucleotides agree with TRBD1. In germline, CDR1 is MNHNS, CDR2 SASEGT. J was trimmed by 7 bases and V by 11 bases; bases with no gene match: 5. The CDR3 is 13 residues long. CDR3 sequence (DNA): TGTGCCGGACAGGGGGTATTAAATTCACCCCTCCACTTT. Protein sequence: CAGQGVLNSPLHF.

This chain connects TRBV19 to TRBJ2-2; TRBD2 matches at 9 bases. Germline trimming cut 3 bases from V and 8 bases from J; bases unmatched to any gene: 10. The CDR3 is made up of 16 amino acids. Per the germline V gene, CDR1 is LNHDA and CDR2 is SQIVND (reference sequence). In DNA form, the CDR3 reads TGTGCCAGTAGTATTCGAGCGGGAGGCCCGACTGGGGAGCTGTTTTTT. Amino acid sequence: CASSIRAGGPTGELFF. The whole variable domain, remainder taken from reference TRBV19 and TRBJ2-2, is DGGITQSPKYLFRKEGQNVTLSCEQNLNHDAMYWYRQDPGQGLRLIYYSQIVNDFQKGDIAEGYSVSREKKESFPLTVTSAQKNPTAFYLCASSIRAGGPTGELFFGEGSRLTVL.

This clonotype has at least ten counts. The chain couples TRBV6-2 or TRBV6-3 to TRBJ2-2, with TRBD1 matching 8 bases. Trimming removed 8 bases from V and 7 bases from J; junction bases left unmatched: 15. Germline CDR1 reads MNHEY; CDR2 reads SVGEGT. The CDR3 covers 16 residues. Written as DNA, the CDR3 is TGTGCCAGCGGATACTCCGCTACAGGGGGTCACGGGGAGCTGTTTTTT. Protein sequence: CASGYSATGGHGELFF.

This clonotype was observed a handful of times. The gene calls are TRBV28 and TRBJ2-7; TRBD1 matches at 11 bases. V was clipped by 2 bases and J by 7 bases; unmatched bases: 10. The CDR3 extends over 16 amino acids. Germline CDR1 reads MDHEN; CDR2 reads SYDVKM. The chain's CDR3 is CASSLLFGTGGREQYF. The CDR3 DNA sequence: TGTGCCAGCAGTTTACTCTTCGGGACAGGGGGGCGGGAGCAGTACTTC.